Listed below are T cell receptor beta chains from one sample, sequenced in a study of cytotoxic CD8 clonotypes in ibrutinib-treated CLL. Some clones are missing from TCRdb's copy, which holds only in-frame ones; the method was immunoSEQ multiplex PCR. The repertoire holds about 120,000 clones, with 55% to 75% as singletons. The starting material was PBMCs, obtained after 24 months of ibrutinib treatment. These receptors were collected from a human donor with chronic lymphocytic leukemia. The CDR3 runs from the conserved cysteine through the conserved F or W. Fields, in order: J gene, V gene, clone size, D gene, CDR3 DNA, CDR3 protein. The D gene is left open where the match is weak. Expanded clones are given a class, and other clones once, few, many or no size at all.

>TRBJ1-2|TRBV6-5|.|.
TGTGCCACCTACTACGATCGCTACACCTTC
CATYYDRYTF
>TRBJ1-6|TRBV6-5|few|.
TGTGCCGTAGGGAGCGGGAAGGGTTCACCCCTCCACTTT
CAVGSGKGSPLHF
>TRBJ1-2|TRBV21-1|.|.
TGTGCCAGCAGACGGGAGGGGGACACGCGAAAAACGGGTGGCTACACCTTC
CASRREGDTRKTGGYTF
>TRBJ1-5|TRBV6-6|.|TRBD1
TGTGCCAGCAGGCGCAGGGGACAGCCTTTGGAGCAGCCCCAGCATTTT
CASRRRGQPLEQPQHF
>TRBJ2-7|TRBV6-1|.|TRBD1
TGTGCCAGCAGTGAATGGGTCGGACAGGGCTACGAGCAGTACTTC
CASSEWVGQGYEQYF
>TRBJ2-2|TRBV27|.|.
TGTGCCAGCAGTTTGGTGGGGGCTGGGAGCACCGGGGAGCTGTTTTTT
CASSLVGAGSTGELFF
>TRBJ2-1|TRBV5-6|.|.
TGTGCCAGCAGCCTCTCAGGGAATGAGCAGTTCTTC
CASSLSGNEQFF
>TRBJ2-1|TRBV5-4|.|TRBD2
TGTGCCAGCAGCTTGGAAGGACTAGCGGGTGAGCAGTTCTTC
CASSLEGLAGEQFF
>TRBJ1-1|TRBV11-2|.|.
TGTGCCAGCAGCCCCCATACGGGACCTCGTCTTCAAGCTTTCTTT
CASSPHTGPRLQAFF
>TRBJ2-5|TRBV30|.|.
TGTGCCTGGAGTACGGGGTGGCAAGAGACCCAGTACTTC
CAWSTGWQETQYF
>TRBJ1-5|TRBV11-2|.|.
TGTGCCAGCAGCATGGAACCTATGACGCCCCAGCATTTT
CASSMEPMTPQHF
>TRBJ1-2|TRBV29-1|.|TRBD1
TGCAGCGTTGATGGGGAAGGTGGAGGGGGCGCCGGCTACACCTTC
CSVDGEGGGGAGYTF
>TRBJ2-7|TRBV25-1|.|TRBD2
TGTGCCAGCAGCCTAGCGGGGGGGGACTACGAGCAGTACTTC
CASSLAGGDYEQYF
>TRBJ2-1|TRBV13|.|TRBD1
TGTGCCAGCAGCCCTTCACAGGGGGCGACCTACAATGAGCAGTTCTTC
CASSPSQGATYNEQFF
>TRBJ2-7|TRBV5-4|.|TRBD2
TGTGCCAGCAGCCTTCGCTCTAGCGGGGGAACCTACGAGCAGTACTTC
CASSLRSSGGTYEQYF
>TRBJ2-1|TRBV7-2|.|.
TGTGCCAGCATAGTTGGACCCAGCTCCTACAATGAGCAGTTCTTC
CASIVGPSSYNEQFF
>TRBJ1-4|TRBV18|.|TRBD1
TGTGCCAGCTCACCAAGGGACAGGGATGAAAAACTGTTTTTT
CASSPRDRDEKLFF
>TRBJ2-3|TRBV9|few|TRBD1
TGTGCCAGCAGCGTAGACGGGACAGGGTTTACAGATACGCAGTATTTT
CASSVDGTGFTDTQYF
>TRBJ2-1|TRBV19|.|.
TGTGCCAGTAGTATAAAGGGGCAGAACCCCTACAATGAGCAGTTCTTC
CASSIKGQNPYNEQFF
>TRBJ2-7|TRBV7-9|once|.
TGTGCCAGCAGCTATGGACCGCAAAAGAGCTCCTACGAGCAGTACTTC
CASSYGPQKSSYEQYF
>TRBJ2-7|TRBV18|.|TRBD2
TGTGCCAGCTCATCCGGGACTAGCGGGGGCCTAACCTACGAGCAGTACTTC
CASSSGTSGGLTYEQYF
>TRBJ2-5|TRBV7-6|.|.
TGTGCCAGCAGCTTGGTGGGAGAGACCCAGTACTTC
CASSLVGETQYF
>TRBJ1-4|TRBV9|.|TRBD1
TGTGCCAGCAGCGCCGGGACAGGAAAGGAAAAACTGTTTTTT
CASSAGTGKEKLFF
>TRBJ1-5|TRBV5-1|.|.
TGCGCCAGCAGCTTGGAGGGACCCAATCAGCCCCAGCATTTT
CASSLEGPNQPQHF
>TRBJ2-5|TRBV25-1|.|TRBD2
TGTGCCAGCAGAACTAGCGGGGGGTGGGAGACCCAGTACTTC
CASRTSGGWETQYF
>TRBJ2-1|TRBV6-5|.|.
TGTGCCAGCAGTTCGGGTGCCCTGGCACAGAATGAGCAGTTCTTC
CASSSGALAQNEQFF
>TRBJ1-1|TRBV18|many|.
TGTGCCAGCTCACAGTCCCGGGACGTTGAAGCTTTCTTT
CASSQSRDVEAFF
>TRBJ2-7|TRBV7-2|many|TRBD1
TGTGCCAGCAGCCCCAGAGACAGGGGGCTAGTCGAGCAGTACTTC
CASSPRDRGLVEQYF
>TRBJ2-2|TRBV5-6|.|.
TGTGCCAGCAGGGCGGTCGCCGGGGAGCTGTTTTTT
CASRAVAGELFF
>TRBJ1-1|TRBV18|few|.
TGTGCCAGCTCACCAGGGCAGGGGCCTGAAGCTTTCTTT
CASSPGQGPEAFF
>TRBJ1-2|TRBV5-6|.|.
TGTGCCAGCAGCTTGGGGCCGTCCCCCTATGGCTACACCTTC
CASSLGPSPYGYTF
>TRBJ2-4|TRBV9|.|.
TGTGCCAGCAGCGTAGAGGCCACGGGGGCAGCCAAAAACATTCAGTACTTC
CASSVEATGAAKNIQYF
>TRBJ1-2|TRBV5-1|.|.
TGCGCCAGCAGCTTTCGGACGGGTGGCTACACCTTC
CASSFRTGGYTF
>TRBJ2-1|TRBV27|.|.
TGTGCCAGCAGGCAGGGAAACTACAATGAGCAGTTCTTC
CASRQGNYNEQFF
>TRBJ2-2|TRBV11-2|.|TRBD2
TGTGCCAGCAGCTTAGCGGGGGGGCCGGAGGAGCTGTTTTTT
CASSLAGGPEELFF
>TRBJ1-5|TRBV19|.|.
TGTGCCAGTAGTCGGGGGACCGGGCAGGGTAATCAGCCCCAGCATTTT
CASSRGTGQGNQPQHF
>TRBJ2-5|TRBV14|.|.
TGTGCCAGCAGCCAAGGAGTGGACAGCCCCCAGTACTTC
CASSQGVDSPQYF
>TRBJ2-7|TRBV30|.|.
TGTGCCGGGGAAAGGGCCCCCGGAGGTTACGAGCAGTACTTC
CAGERAPGGYEQYF
>TRBJ2-3|TRBV15|few|TRBD2
TGTGCCACCAGCAGAGGACTAGCGGGGAGCACAGATACGCAGTATTTT
CATSRGLAGSTDTQYF
>TRBJ2-7|TRBV7-2|.|.
TGTGCCAGCACGCCCGGGTTATTTGGGGAGTCCTACGAGCAGTACTTC
CASTPGLFGESYEQYF
>TRBJ2-1|TRBV6-5|.|.
TGTGCCAGCAGTTACTCGTTTTCGGAAATGAACAATGAGCAGTTCTTC
CASSYSFSEMNNEQFF
>TRBJ1-1|TRBV18|few|.
TGTGCCAGCTCACTAGCGGGAGGGATGAACACTGAAGCTTTCTTT
CASSLAGGMNTEAFF
>TRBJ2-7|TRBV7-9|once|.
TGTGCCAGCAGCTTAGGCGGGCAGGGGCGGGACGAGCAGTACTTC
CASSLGGQGRDEQYF
>TRBJ2-2|TRBV30|few|TRBD1
TGTGCCTGGAGTGCCCGGACAGGGGAACGCGCGAACACCGGGGAGCTGTTTTTT
CAWSARTGERANTGELFF
>TRBJ1-3|TRBV30|.|.
TGTGCCTGGAGACTAAAGGGATCCGGACGGGACACCATATATTTT
CAWRLKGSGRDTIYF
>TRBJ1-3|TRBV30|.|.
TGTGCCTGGACCCAGCCAAGCTCTGGAAACACCATATATTTT
CAWTQPSSGNTIYF
>TRBJ1-5|TRBV5-5|.|TRBD1
TGTGCCAGCAGCGTGGGACAGGGGGCGAAGCAGCCCCAGCATTTT
CASSVGQGAKQPQHF
>TRBJ2-3|TRBV7-3|many|TRBD2
TGTGCCAGCAGCCCCAGCGGGGCTAGCACAGATACGCAGTATTTT
CASSPSGASTDTQYF
>TRBJ2-5|TRBV5-6|.|TRBD1
TGTGCCAGCAGCTTGGGACAGGGAATAGAGACCCAGTACTTC
CASSLGQGIETQYF
>TRBJ2-7|TRBV30|.|TRBD1
TGTGCCTGGGCCCGGGACAGCTCCTACGAGCAGTACTTC
CAWARDSSYEQYF
>TRBJ2-1|TRBV19|.|.
TGTGCCAGTAGCCGGGAGTCCTACAATGAGCAGTTCTTC
CASSRESYNEQFF
>TRBJ1-3|TRBV29-1|.|.
TGCAGCGTTGTTTACGGTAGCTCTGGAAACACCATATATTTT
CSVVYGSSGNTIYF
>TRBJ2-2|TRBV5-1|.|.
TGCGCCAGCTCCCGATTGAACACCGGGGAGCTGTTTTTT
CASSRLNTGELFF
>TRBJ2-1|TRBV29-1|few|.
TGCAGCGTTGTCGGCGGAAGCGATGAGCAGTTCTTC
CSVVGGSDEQFF
>TRBJ1-5|TRBV6-5|.|.
TGTGCCAGCAGTTTTAGTCAGCCCCAGCATTTT
CASSFSQPQHF